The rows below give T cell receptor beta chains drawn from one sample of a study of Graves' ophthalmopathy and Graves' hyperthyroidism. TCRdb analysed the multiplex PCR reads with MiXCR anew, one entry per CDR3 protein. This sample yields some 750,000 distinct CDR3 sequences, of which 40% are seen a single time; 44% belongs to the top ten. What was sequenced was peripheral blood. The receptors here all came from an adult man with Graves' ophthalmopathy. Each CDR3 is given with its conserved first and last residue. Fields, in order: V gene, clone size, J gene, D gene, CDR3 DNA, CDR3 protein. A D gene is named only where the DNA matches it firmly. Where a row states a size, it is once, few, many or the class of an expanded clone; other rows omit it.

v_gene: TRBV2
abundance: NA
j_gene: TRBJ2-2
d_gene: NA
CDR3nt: TGTGCCAGCAGATTGTATAGCGGAGGAACCGGGGAGCTGTTTTTT
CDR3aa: CASRLYSGGTGELFF

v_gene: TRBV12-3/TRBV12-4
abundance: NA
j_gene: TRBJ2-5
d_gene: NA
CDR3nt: TGCGCCAGCAGCGGGTTCGGGGGCCGGCAAGAGACCCAGTACTTC
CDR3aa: CASSGFGGRQETQYF

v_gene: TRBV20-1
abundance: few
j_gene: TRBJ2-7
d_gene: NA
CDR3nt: TGCAGTGCTAGGAGTGTCCCCACATTTGACGAGCAGTACTTC
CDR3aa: CSARSVPTFDEQYF

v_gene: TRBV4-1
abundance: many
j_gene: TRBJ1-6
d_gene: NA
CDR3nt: TGCGCCAGCAGCCAGCTTGTGACAGGCCGGTTGCGCCACTTT
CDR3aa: CASSQLVTGRLRHF

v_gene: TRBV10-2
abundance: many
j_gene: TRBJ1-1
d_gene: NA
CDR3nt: TGCGCCAGCAGAGACCCAGGGTTTACGAACACTGAAGCTTTCTTT
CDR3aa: CASRDPGFTNTEAFF

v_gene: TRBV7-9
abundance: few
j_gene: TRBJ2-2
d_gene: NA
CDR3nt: TGTGCCAGCAGCCTCGGGACCACTACCGGGGAGCTGTTTTTT
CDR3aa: CASSLGTTTGELFF

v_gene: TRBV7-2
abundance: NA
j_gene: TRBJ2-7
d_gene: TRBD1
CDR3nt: TGTGCCAGCAGCGATACAGGGGGCATCTACGAGCAGTACTTC
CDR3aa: CASSDTGGIYEQYF

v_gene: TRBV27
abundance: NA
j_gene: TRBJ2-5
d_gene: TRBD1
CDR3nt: TGTGCCAGCACCTCCAACAGGGGAGTGGGGACCCAGTACTTC
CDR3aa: CASTSNRGVGTQYF

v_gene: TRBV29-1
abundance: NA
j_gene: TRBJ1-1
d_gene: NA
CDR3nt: TGCAGCGTTGTTGGGGGTCCCGGGGTGGACACTGAAGCTTTCTTT
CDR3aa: CSVVGGPGVDTEAFF

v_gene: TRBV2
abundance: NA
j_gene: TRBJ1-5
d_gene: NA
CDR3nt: TGTGCCAGCAGTCAATTTGGGTATAGCAATCAGCCCCAGCATTTT
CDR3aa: CASSQFGYSNQPQHF

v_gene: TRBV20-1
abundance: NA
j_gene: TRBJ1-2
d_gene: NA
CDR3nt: TGCAGTGCTAGTATTAGGGGCCCCCCTAACTATGGCTACACCTTC
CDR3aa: CSASIRGPPNYGYTF

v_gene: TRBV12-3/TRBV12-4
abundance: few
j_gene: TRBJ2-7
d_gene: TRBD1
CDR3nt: TGTGCCAGCAGTCCAAGGGGGCTTAGCTCCTACGAGCAGTACTTC
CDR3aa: CASSPRGLSSYEQYF

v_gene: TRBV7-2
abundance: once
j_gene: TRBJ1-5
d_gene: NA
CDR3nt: TGTGCCAGCAGCTTATTTGGGGGGCCCAATCAGCCCCAGCATTTT
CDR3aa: CASSLFGGPNQPQHF

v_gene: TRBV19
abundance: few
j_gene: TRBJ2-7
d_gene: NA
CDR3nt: TGTGCCAGTAGTATTGGGCTAGACTACGAGCAGTACTTC
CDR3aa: CASSIGLDYEQYF

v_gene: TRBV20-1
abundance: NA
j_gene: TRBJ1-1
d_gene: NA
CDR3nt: TGCAGTGCCAATCGACGGACAGCCGAGAACACTGAAGCTTTCTTT
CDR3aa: CSANRRTAENTEAFF

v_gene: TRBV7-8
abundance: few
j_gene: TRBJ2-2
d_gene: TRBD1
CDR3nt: TGTGCCAGCAGCTCCCGGGACAGTTCGAACACCGGGGAGCTGTTTTTT
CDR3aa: CASSSRDSSNTGELFF

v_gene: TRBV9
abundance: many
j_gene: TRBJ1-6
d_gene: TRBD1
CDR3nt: TGTGCCAGCAGCCAAGCGGACAGGGAGAGATCACCCCTCCACTTT
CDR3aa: CASSQADRERSPLHF

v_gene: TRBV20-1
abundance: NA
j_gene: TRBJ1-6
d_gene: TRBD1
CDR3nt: TGCAGTGCTAGGAGGGGACAGCAGAATTCACCCCTCCACTTT
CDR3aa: CSARRGQQNSPLHF

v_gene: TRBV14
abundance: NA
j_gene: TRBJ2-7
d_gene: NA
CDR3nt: TGTGCCAGCAACCGGGCAGGAGCCTACGAGCAGTACTTC
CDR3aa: CASNRAGAYEQYF

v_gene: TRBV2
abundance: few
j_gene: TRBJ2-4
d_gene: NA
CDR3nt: TGTGCCAGCAGCCCCCAAAACATTCAGTACTTC
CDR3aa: CASSPQNIQYF

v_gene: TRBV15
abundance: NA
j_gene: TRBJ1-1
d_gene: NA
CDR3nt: TGTGCCACCAGCCAAGACCACCGGGGGAACACTGAAGCTTTCTTT
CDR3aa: CATSQDHRGNTEAFF

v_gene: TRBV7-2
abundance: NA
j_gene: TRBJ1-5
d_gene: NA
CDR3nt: TGTGCCAGCAGCCCGGGGGGCGGCGTCGGTCAGCCCCAGCATTTT
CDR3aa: CASSPGGGVGQPQHF

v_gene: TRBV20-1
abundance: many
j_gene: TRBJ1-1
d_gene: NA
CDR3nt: TGCAGTGCTAGTTGGGGTAGCACTGAAGCTTTCTTT
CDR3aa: CSASWGSTEAFF

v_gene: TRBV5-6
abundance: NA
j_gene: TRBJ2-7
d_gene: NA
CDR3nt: TGTGCCAGCAGCCCGAAAGCTGAGGAGGGGTACGAGCAGTACTTC
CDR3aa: CASSPKAEEGYEQYF

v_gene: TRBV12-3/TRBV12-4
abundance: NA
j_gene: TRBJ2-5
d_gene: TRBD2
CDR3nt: TGTGCTAGTGGTCCGGGACTAGCGGGGCCACAAGGAGAGACCCAGTACTTC
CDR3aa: CASGPGLAGPQGETQYF

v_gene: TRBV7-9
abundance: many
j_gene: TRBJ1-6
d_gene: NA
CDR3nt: TGTGCCAGCAGCTTAGACCAGCCGTTATATTCACCCCTCCACTTT
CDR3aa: CASSLDQPLYSPLHF

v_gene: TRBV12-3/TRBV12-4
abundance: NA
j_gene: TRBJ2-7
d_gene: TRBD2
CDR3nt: TGTGCCAGCGGATTAGCGGGAGGGCCGTCCTACGAGCAGTACTTC
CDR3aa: CASGLAGGPSYEQYF

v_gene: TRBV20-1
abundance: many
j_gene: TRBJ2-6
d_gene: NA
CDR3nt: TGCAGTGCCCCGACGCTAGCTGGGGCCAACGTCCTGACTTTC
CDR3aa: CSAPTLAGANVLTF